Listed here are 8 T cell receptor beta chains from one sample, sequenced in a study of T cell responses to AZD1222 COVID-19 vaccine. The method was immunoSEQ multiplex PCR; TCRdb's version includes in-frame clones alone and lacks a portion of them. The data contain roughly 20,000 clones, about four fifths of them singletons. The sequences come from peripheral blood, collected 28 days after the second AZD1222 dose. Receptor source: an adult who received the AZD1222 COVID-19 vaccine.

The CDR3 nucleotides read TGTGCCAGTAGTATAGGCAGGGGTTACGAGCAGTACTTC. This encodes CASSIGRGYEQYF. The chain carries TRBV19 and TRBJ2-7, with D possibly being TRBD1 (6 bases). Trimming cost V 1 base and J 4 bases, with 8 bases left between them. Looked up from germline, CDR1 is LNHDA and CDR2 is SQIVND (reference sequence). The CDR3 extends over 13 amino acids.

This clone was picked up a small number of times. The chain employs TRBV12-3 or TRBV12-4 and TRBJ2-7, with a possible D match to TRBD1 (6 bases). Trimming stripped 9 bases from V and 5 bases from J, with 14 bases between. This CDR3 region has 12 residues. CDR3 in amino acids: CARPTGSHEQYF. The CDR3 DNA reads as TGTGCCAGGCCAACAGGGAGTCACGAGCAGTACTTC.

Concerning this clone itself: An end of the junction differs from the germline gene, which may be a read error. CDR3 sequence reads: CASSSGTGRKNAEAFF. CDR3 nucleotides: TGTGCCAGTAGTTCCGGGACAGGTCGGAAGAACGCTGAAGCTTTCTTT. V and J are TRBV19 and TRBJ1-1; 8 bases fit TRBD1. Germline CDR1 and CDR2: LNHDA and SQIVND (reference sequence). The CDR3 spans 16 residues. The variable domain in full, with the rest retrieved from reference TRBV19 and TRBJ1-1, is DGGITQSPKYLFRKEGQNVTLSCEQNLNHDAMYWYRQDPGQGLRLIYYSQIVNDFQKGDIAEGYSVSREKKESFPLTVTSAQKNPTAFYLCASSSGTGRKNAEAFFGQGTRLTVV.

This chain joins TRBV5-1 and TRBJ2-3; 13 bases fit TRBD2. The V gene end was trimmed by 4 bases and the J gene end by 4 bases; junction bases not matched to a gene: 9. CDR1 and CDR2 from the germline V gene are SGHRS and YFSETQ. The CDR3 is 17 amino acids. The CDR3 sequence: CASSRLGTSGKPDTQYF. As DNA, the CDR3 is TGCGCCAGCAGCCGTCTCGGGACTAGCGGGAAACCAGATACGCAGTATTTT.

This chain connects TRBV9 to TRBJ2-2; 9 nucleotides line up with TRBD2. Germline loops: CDR1 SGDLS, CDR2 YYNGEE. This CDR3 spans 16 amino acids. V dropped 0 bases and J dropped 2; count of bases not matched to a gene: 2. The CDR3 loop reads CASSVVGTSNTGELFF. In DNA form, the CDR3 reads TGTGCCAGCAGCGTAGTAGGGACTAGCAACACCGGGGAGCTGTTTTTT.

The J gene is TRBJ1-1, the V gene TRBV7-3; D possibly corresponds to TRBD1 (5 bases). The germline V gene has CDR1 SGHTA and CDR2 FQGTGA. The CDR3 loop spans 13 amino acids. V lost 3 bases and J lost 5, with 10 bases in between. The CDR3 loop is CASSFLGGTEAFF. CDR3 DNA: TGTGCCAGCAGCTTCCTCGGGGGGACTGAAGCTTTCTTT.

V is TRBV6-2 or TRBV6-3 and J is TRBJ1-2, with 8 bases aligning to TRBD1. This CDR3 has 13 amino acids. Germline-derived CDR1 and CDR2 are MNHEY and SVGEGT. V gave up 7 bases and J gave up 7 bases; unmatched junction bases: 8. The CDR3 coding sequence is TGTGCCAGCAACCCTGACAGGGGACGTGGCTACACCTTC. Translating gives CASNPDRGRGYTF.

This chain links TRBV7-9 with TRBJ1-2, with 8 nucleotides matching TRBD1. The CDR3 has 13 amino acids. Losses at the gene ends were 3 bases for V and 8 bases for J; bases not matched to a gene: 5. CDR1 is SEHNR, CDR2 FQNEAQ, per germline (reference sequence). CDR3: CASSFRGRGGYTF. DNA for the CDR3: TGTGCCAGCAGCTTCAGGGGGCGCGGGGGCTACACCTTC.